This TCR beta chain was captured in a study of blood T cell repertoires in COVID-19. Profiled with immunoSEQ multiplex PCR; TCRdb holds only in-frame clones, not every one. The sample records roughly 200,000 clones, roughly 90% being singletons. The length of the CDR3 is 15 residues. Germline CDR1 is MDHEN and CDR2 is SYDVKM. Trimming shortened V by 3 bases and J by 2 bases, and 12 bases separated the two germline ends. The chain employs TRBV28 and TRBJ2-3; tentative D call: TRBD1 (6 bases). Sequenced input: peripheral blood. The sequence derives from a man aged 45-65 years with acute or convalescent COVID-19. The CDR3 is CASSFRAGATDTQYF. The CDR3, as DNA: TGTGCCAGCAGTTTTCGGGCAGGGGCCACAGATACGCAGTATTTT. The full variable domain, completed using reference TRBV28 and TRBJ2-3, is DVKVTQSSRYLVKRTGEKVFLECVQDMDHENMFWYRQDPGLGLRLIYFSYDVKMKEKGDIPEGYSVSREKKERFSLILESASTNQTSMYLCASSFRAGATDTQYFGPGTRLTVL.